This T cell receptor (beta chain) was recovered during a study of T-cell memory formation after mild COVID-19. This clonotype was counted between two and nine times. The germline CDR1 and CDR2 sequences are LGHDT and YNNKEL (reference sequence). The trim removed 0 bases at V and 3 bases at J, leaving 4 bases unmatched. The CDR3 is 16 amino acids. TCRdb called the 5' RACE reads again in MiXCR, with one record for every CDR3 protein. The sample records approximately 240,000 distinct CDR3 sequences, roughly 17% being singletons. What was sequenced was PBMCs or a T cell subset sorted from them (not recorded which). This chain uses TRBV3-1 with TRBJ2-1; 8 positions match TRBD2. The receptor was isolated from a man aged 18 to 30 who had mild COVID-19 (a few samples of this study predate the infection). Cell type and time point are not known. Here the CDR3 reads CASSQESSGGYNEQFF. The CDR3 nucleotides are TGTGCCAGCAGCCAAGAGTCCAGCGGGGGCTACAATGAGCAGTTCTTC.